This T cell receptor beta chain was sequenced during a study of Graves' ophthalmopathy and Graves' hyperthyroidism. Study background: Being free of ophthalmopathy for 18 months of follow-up defined stable hyperthyroidism. Regarding the study as a whole: The blood repertoire also included most expanded thyroid clonotypes above 0.001 frequency.

For repertoire sequencing, the TCR beta CDR3 regions were amplified from RNA transcripts. First-round RT-PCR employed HTBI primers, with a second-round multiplex PCR after it. MiXCR, applied by TCRdb to the multiplex PCR reads, yields one record per CDR3 protein. The sample holds over a million distinct CDR3 sequences, roughly 35% seen once. On this clonotype itself: Its antigen is unidentified.

The CDR3 spans 14 residues. CDR1 and CDR2 (germline): SEHNR, FQNEAQ (reference sequence). V was clipped by 8 bases and J by 0 bases, with 11 bases between them. The TCR originated in an adult man with Graves' hyperthyroidism. The specimen was peripheral blood or thyroid tissue (not recorded which). The V call is TRBV7-9, the J call TRBJ1-3, with D unclear. The CDR3 DNA reads TGTGCCAGCGCAGAGACCAGCTCTGGAAACACCATATATTTT. Translating gives CASAETSSGNTIYF.